This TCR beta chain was captured by sequencing in a study of blood T cell repertoires in COVID-19. The assay was immunoSEQ multiplex PCR, and TCRdb's table has in-frame clones only and misses some. Among around 190,000 clones, 70% to 90% were seen once, and the ten largest hold around a tenth. V was pared by 6 bases and J by 2 bases, with 10 bases between. Germline V lookup: CDR1 MDHEN, CDR2 SYDVKM. This CDR3 has 13 amino acids. Sequencing used PBMCs or T cells enriched from blood (not recorded which). The chain carries TRBV28 and TRBJ1-2; no definite D call. This TCR came from a man aged 35-49 years who had recovered from COVID-19. The CDR3 bases are TGTGCCAGCAGACGGACGGGAAACTATGGCTACACCTTC. Protein product: CASRRTGNYGYTF.